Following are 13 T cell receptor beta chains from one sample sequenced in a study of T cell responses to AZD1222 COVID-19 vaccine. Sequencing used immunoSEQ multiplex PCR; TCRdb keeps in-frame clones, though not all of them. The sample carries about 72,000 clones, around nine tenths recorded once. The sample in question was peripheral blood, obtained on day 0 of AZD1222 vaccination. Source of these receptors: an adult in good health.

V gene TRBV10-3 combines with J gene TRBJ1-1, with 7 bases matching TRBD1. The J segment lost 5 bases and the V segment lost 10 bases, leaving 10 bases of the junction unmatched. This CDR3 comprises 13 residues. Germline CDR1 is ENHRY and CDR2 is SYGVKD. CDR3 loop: CATRDREVTEAFF. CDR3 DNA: TGTGCCACCCGTGACAGGGAGGTGACTGAAGCTTTCTTT.

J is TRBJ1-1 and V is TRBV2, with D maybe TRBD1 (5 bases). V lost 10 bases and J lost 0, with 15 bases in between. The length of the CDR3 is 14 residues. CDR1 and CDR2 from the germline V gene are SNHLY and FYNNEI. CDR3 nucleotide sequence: TGTGCCATCCATCAGGGAGCGATGAACACTGAAGCTTTCTTT. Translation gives CAIHQGAMNTEAFF.

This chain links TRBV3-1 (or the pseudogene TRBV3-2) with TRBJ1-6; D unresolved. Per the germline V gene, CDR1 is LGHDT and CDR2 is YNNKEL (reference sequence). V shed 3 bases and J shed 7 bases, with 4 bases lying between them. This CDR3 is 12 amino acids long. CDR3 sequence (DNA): TGTGCCAGCAGCCAGGGGAATTCACCCCTCCACTTT. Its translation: CASSQGNSPLHF.

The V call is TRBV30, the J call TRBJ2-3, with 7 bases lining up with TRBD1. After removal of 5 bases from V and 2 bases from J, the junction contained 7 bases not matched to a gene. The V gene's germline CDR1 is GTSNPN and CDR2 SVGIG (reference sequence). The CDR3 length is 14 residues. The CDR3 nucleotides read TGTGCCTGGCTGACAGGGACCTTCACAGATACGCAGTATTTT. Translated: CAWLTGTFTDTQYF. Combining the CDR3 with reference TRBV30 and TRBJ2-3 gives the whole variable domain SQTIHQWPATLVQPVGSPLSLECTVEGTSNPNLYWYRQAAGRGLQLLFYSVGIGQISSEVPQNLSASRPQDRQFILSSKKLLLSDSGFYLCAWLTGTFTDTQYFGPGTRLTVL.

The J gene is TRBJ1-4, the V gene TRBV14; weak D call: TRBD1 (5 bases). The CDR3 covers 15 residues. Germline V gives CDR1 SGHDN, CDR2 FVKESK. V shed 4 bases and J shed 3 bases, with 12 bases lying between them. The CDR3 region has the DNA TGTGCCAGCAGCCGAGGGGCTGCGGCTAATGAAAAACTGTTTTTT. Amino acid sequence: CASSRGAAANEKLFF.

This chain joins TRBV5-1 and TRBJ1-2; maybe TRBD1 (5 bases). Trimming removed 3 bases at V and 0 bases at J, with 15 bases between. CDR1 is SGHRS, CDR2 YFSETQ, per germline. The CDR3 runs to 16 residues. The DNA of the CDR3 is TGCGCCAGCAGCTCAGGGTCGGCAGGAGCTAACTATGGCTACACCTTC. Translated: CASSSGSAGANYGYTF.

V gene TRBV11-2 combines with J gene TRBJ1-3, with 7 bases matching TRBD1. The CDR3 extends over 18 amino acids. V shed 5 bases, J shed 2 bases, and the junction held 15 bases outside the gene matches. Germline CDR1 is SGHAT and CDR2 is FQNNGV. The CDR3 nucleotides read TGTGCCAGCAGCCAGGGGGAGGACAATAGACTCGCTGGAAACACCATATATTTT. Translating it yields CASSQGEDNRLAGNTIYF.

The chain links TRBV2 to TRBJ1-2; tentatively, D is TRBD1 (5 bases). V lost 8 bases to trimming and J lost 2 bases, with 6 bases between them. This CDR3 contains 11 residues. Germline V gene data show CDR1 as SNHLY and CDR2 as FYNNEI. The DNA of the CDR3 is TGTGCCAGCGGGGGAAACTATGGCTACACCTTC. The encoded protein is CASGGNYGYTF. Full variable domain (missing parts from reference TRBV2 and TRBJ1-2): EPEVTQTPSHQVTQMGQEVILRCVPISNHLYFYWYRQILGQKVEFLVSFYNNEISEKSEIFDDQFSVERPDGSNFTLKIRSTKLEDSAMYFCASGGNYGYTFGSGTRLTVV.

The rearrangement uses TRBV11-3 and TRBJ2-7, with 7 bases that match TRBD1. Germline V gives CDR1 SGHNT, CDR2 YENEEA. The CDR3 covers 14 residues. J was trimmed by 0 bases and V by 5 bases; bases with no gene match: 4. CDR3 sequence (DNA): TGTGCCAGCAGCCCACAGGGGAGCTCCTACGAGCAGTACTTC. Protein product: CASSPQGSSYEQYF. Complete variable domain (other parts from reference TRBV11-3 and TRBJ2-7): EAGVVQSPRYKIIEKKQPVAFWCNPISGHNTLYWYLQNLGQGPELLIRYENEEAVDDSQLPKDRFSAERLKGVDSTLKIQPAELGDSAVYLCASSPQGSSYEQYFGPGTRLTVT.

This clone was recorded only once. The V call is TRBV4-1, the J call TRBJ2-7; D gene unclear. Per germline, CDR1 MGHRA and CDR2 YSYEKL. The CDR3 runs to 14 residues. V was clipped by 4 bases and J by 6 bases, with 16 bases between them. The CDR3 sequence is CASSPNPLVGEQYF. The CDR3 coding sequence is TGCGCCAGCAGCCCGAATCCTTTGGTTGGCGAGCAGTACTTC.

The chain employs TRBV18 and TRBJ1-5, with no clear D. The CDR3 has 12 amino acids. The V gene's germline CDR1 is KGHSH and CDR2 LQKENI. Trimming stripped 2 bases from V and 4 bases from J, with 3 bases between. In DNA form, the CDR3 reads TGTGCCAGCTCACCAGATAATCAGCCCCAGCATTTT. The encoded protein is CASSPDNQPQHF.

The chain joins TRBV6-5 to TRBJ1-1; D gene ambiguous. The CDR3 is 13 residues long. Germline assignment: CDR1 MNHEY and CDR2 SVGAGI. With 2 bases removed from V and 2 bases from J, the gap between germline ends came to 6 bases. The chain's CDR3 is CASSYAHNTEAFF. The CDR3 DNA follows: TGTGCCAGCAGTTACGCTCACAACACTGAAGCTTTCTTT.

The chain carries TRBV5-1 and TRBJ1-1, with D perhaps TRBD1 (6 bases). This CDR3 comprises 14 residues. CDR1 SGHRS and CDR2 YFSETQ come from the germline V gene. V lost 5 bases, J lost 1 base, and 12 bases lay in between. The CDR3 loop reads CASRGGGGNTEAFF. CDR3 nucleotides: TGCGCCAGCAGGGGAGGGGGAGGGAACACTGAAGCTTTCTTT.